This entry is about one T cell receptor (beta chain). This sample is part of a study of blood T cell repertoires in COVID-19. Background on the study: The study drew acute and convalescent COVID-19 samples from the United States, Italy and Spain. PBMCs, B-cell-depleted T cells, or T cells provided the cDNA or gDNA that made up the material.

Authors' processing steps: By means of reference gene primer amplification, nucleated cell counts were estimated. TCRdb keeps only in-frame clones here, not all; method: immunoSEQ multiplex PCR. V, J and clone size derive from that table, while D and trimming were established from the DNA sequence. This sample yields some 370,000 clones, of which 89% are seen a single time; 0.95% to 1.5% belongs to the top ten. In germline, CDR1 is LGHDT, CDR2 YNNKEL (reference sequence). The CDR3 spans 15 residues. Trimming stripped 4 bases from V and 7 bases from J, with 19 bases between. The material sequenced was peripheral blood. The sequence was obtained from a man in his forties with acute or convalescent COVID-19. This chain joins TRBV3-1 (or the pseudogene TRBV3-2) and TRBJ2-5, with D maybe TRBD2 (5 bases). The CDR3, as DNA: TGTGCCAGCAGCCGGCTCCGGGGTGTAATGGCGACCCAGTACTTC. Translated: CASSRLRGVMATQYF.